What follows are 20 T cell receptor beta chains derived from one specimen sequenced in a study of shared clonotypes between healthy human individuals. Profiling relied on immunoSEQ multiplex PCR, and the TCRdb table lists in-frame clones only, not all of them. The repertoire holds about 230,000 clones, with approximately 65% as singletons. The sample was memory CD4+ T cells sorted from blood. Documented subset: CD45RA-negative fraction. These receptors originate from a man under 40 in good health.

This clone was recorded only once. This rearrangement joins TRBV5-1 to TRBJ2-2; D call uncertain. The CDR3 covers 14 residues. V lost 0 bases to trimming and J lost 1 base, with 4 bases between them. Germline CDR1 reads SGHRS; CDR2 reads YFSETQ. The DNA for the CDR3 is TGCGCCAGCAGCTTGGCGAGGAACACCGGGGAGCTGTTTTTT. It codes for CASSLARNTGELFF.

V is TRBV5-6 and J is TRBJ2-6; 9 bases are a match to TRBD1. CDR3 length: 17 residues. V gave up 5 bases and J gave up 0 bases; unmatched junction bases: 6. Germline CDR1 is SGHDT and CDR2 is YYEEEE. In nucleotides, the CDR3 is TGTGCCAGCAGTCAGGACAGGGGATACTCTGGGGCCAACGTCCTGACTTTC. It yields the protein CASSQDRGYSGANVLTF.

This clone was observed a handful of times. The chain combines TRBV6-5 with TRBJ1-2; D is undetermined. Per the germline V gene, CDR1 is MNHEY and CDR2 is SVGAGI. The CDR3 has 13 amino acids. The V end lost 6 bases, the J end lost 5 bases, and 13 bases lay between the germline ends. CDR3 sequence reads: CASSPFHGYGYTF. CDR3 bases: TGTGCCAGCAGCCCCTTTCACGGATATGGCTACACCTTC.

Only a few counts were recorded for this clone. The chain combines TRBV15 with TRBJ1-5; no clear D gene. Trimming pared 6 bases from V and 5 bases from J, leaving 11 bases between. The germline V gene has CDR1 LNHNV and CDR2 YYDKDF (reference sequence). This CDR3 contains 13 residues. The chain's CDR3 is CATSIQADQPQHF. CDR3 nucleotide sequence: TGTGCCACCAGTATCCAGGCGGATCAGCCCCAGCATTTT.

This clone came up once. J is TRBJ2-3 and V is TRBV29-1; tentative D call: TRBD2 (6 bases). Trimming cost V 4 bases and J 4 bases, with 15 bases left between them. Germline V gene lookup returns CDR1 SQVTM and CDR2 ANQGSEA. This CDR3 comprises 14 residues. CDR3 sequence: CSVVAGSISDTQYF. For the CDR3, the DNA is TGCAGCGTTGTTGCGGGGTCCATTTCAGATACGCAGTATTTT.

Only a few counts were recorded for this clone. The V gene is TRBV15, the J gene TRBJ1-5, with 10 bases that match TRBD1. Germline values: CDR1 LNHNV, CDR2 YYDKDF (reference sequence). V lost 0 bases to trimming and J lost 4 bases; unmatched junction nucleotides: 6. The CDR3 runs to 17 residues. The CDR3 here is CATSRDRGQGINQPQHF. Here the CDR3 DNA reads TGTGCCACCAGCAGAGATCGGGGACAGGGGATTAATCAGCCCCAGCATTTT.

This clone was detected ten times or more. The gene calls are TRBV9 and TRBJ2-5; D is undetermined. This CDR3 contains 13 residues. Germline V gene lookup returns CDR1 SGDLS and CDR2 YYNGEE. V lost 1 base, J lost 5 bases, and 9 bases lay in between. DNA of the CDR3: TGTGCCAGCAGCGTAAGATTGGGTGAGACCCAGTACTTC. It yields the protein CASSVRLGETQYF.

The chain joins TRBV7-9 to TRBJ2-1, with 10 nucleotides matching TRBD1. With 0 bases clipped from V and 8 bases from J, the junction kept 7 bases outside the gene matches. The CDR3 has 16 amino acids. Germline assignment: CDR1 SEHNR and CDR2 FQNEAQ (reference sequence). The chain's CDR3 is CASSLARGQGPDEQFF. CDR3 DNA: TGTGCCAGCAGCTTAGCGCGGGGACAGGGGCCCGATGAGCAGTTCTTC.

The V call is TRBV10-3, the J call TRBJ2-5; TRBD1 matches 8 bases. Trimming took 3 bases from V and 4 from J; bases not matched to a gene: 7. Germline lookup yields CDR1 ENHRY and CDR2 SYGVKD. The CDR3 totals 15 residues. The CDR3 DNA follows: TGTGCCATCAGTGACAGACAGGGGTTGGGAGAGACCCAGTACTTC. It specifies CAISDRQGLGETQYF.

The rearrangement joins TRBV18 to TRBJ2-5, with 7 positions matching TRBD2. Unmatched junction bases numbered 13, after V lost 6 bases and J lost 6 bases. CDR3 size: 15 residues. Germline V lookup: CDR1 KGHSH, CDR2 LQKENI. CDR3 protein: CASSPRDYLKKTQYF. As DNA, the CDR3 is TGTGCCAGCTCCCCGCGGGACTATTTGAAGAAGACCCAGTACTTC.

The chain recombines TRBV7-9 with TRBJ2-4; 14 nucleotides match TRBD2. Germline assignment: CDR1 SEHNR and CDR2 FQNEAQ (reference sequence). The junction had 6 bases not matched to a gene; V was cut back by 10 bases and J by 7 bases. This CDR3 has 14 amino acids. The CDR3 DNA reads as TGTGCCACCGGGACTAGCGGGAGCATGAACATTCAGTACTTC. It codes for CATGTSGSMNIQYF.

The chain couples TRBV7-9 to TRBJ2-7; maybe TRBD2 (6 bases). Germline CDR1 SEHNR, CDR2 FQNEAQ (reference sequence). V lost 5 bases to trimming and J lost 0 bases, with 17 bases between them. The CDR3 consists of 16 residues. The CDR3 is CASSEAGQGSSYEQYF. The CDR3 DNA is TGTGCCAGCAGCGAGGCGGGGCAGGGAAGCTCCTACGAGCAGTACTTC.

The V gene is TRBV25-1, the J gene TRBJ2-2, with D uncertain. Germline-derived CDR1 and CDR2 are MGHDK and SYGVNS. V was pared by 6 bases and J by 3 bases, with 17 bases between. The CDR3 spans 16 residues. CDR3 nucleotide sequence: TGTGCCAGCAGAAATGGGCAGGCCGCCCACACCGGGGAGCTGTTTTTT. Its protein is CASRNGQAAHTGELFF.

V and J are TRBV6-5 and TRBJ1-1; D is perhaps TRBD1 (5 bases). The CDR3 is 12 residues long. V was shortened by 6 bases and J by 7 bases, with 12 bases between the two germline ends. Germline CDR1 reads MNHEY; CDR2 reads SVGAGI. This chain's CDR3 is CASSTGGVEAFF. CDR3 coding DNA: TGTGCCAGCAGCACAGGAGGGGTTGAAGCTTTCTTT.

The V call is TRBV9, the J call TRBJ1-2, with no clear D. CDR1 and CDR2 from the germline V gene are SGDLS and YYNGEE. Trimming shortened V by 1 base and J by 2 bases, and 18 bases separated the two germline ends. CDR3 size: 17 residues. CDR3 in amino acids: CASSVLQIGNENYGYTF. CDR3 nucleotides: TGTGCCAGCAGCGTATTACAGATTGGGAATGAGAACTATGGCTACACCTTC.

The J gene is TRBJ2-5, the V gene TRBV11-2; no definite D call. V was trimmed by 4 bases and J by 3 bases, leaving 12 bases between them. The CDR3 is 14 residues long. CDR1 SGHAT and CDR2 FQNNGV come from the germline V gene. CDR3 coding DNA: TGTGCCAGCAGCTCGACTCTTACCAAAGAGACCCAGTACTTC. This gives the protein CASSSTLTKETQYF.

V gene TRBV11-2 combines with J gene TRBJ2-7, with D possibly being TRBD2 (5 bases). Trimming pared 2 bases from V and 5 bases from J, leaving 10 bases between. The germline gives CDR1 SGHAT, CDR2 FQNNGV. The CDR3 is made up of 13 amino acids. The CDR3 here is CASSLSLRDEQYF. For the CDR3, the DNA is TGTGCCAGCAGCTTATCTTTGCGGGACGAGCAGTACTTC. The complete variable domain, with remaining parts taken from reference TRBV11-2 and TRBJ2-7, reads EAGVAQSPRYKIIEKRQSVAFWCNPISGHATLYWYQQILGQGPKLLIQFQNNGVVDDSQLPKDRFSAERLKGVDSTLKIQPAKLEDSAVYLCASSLSLRDEQYFGPGTRLTVT.

This sequence joins TRBV19 and TRBJ2-1; 8 nucleotides agree with TRBD1. The CDR3 totals 17 residues. Trimming at V came to 5 bases and at J to 10 bases, leaving 19 bases not matched to a gene. Germline CDR1 reads LNHDA; CDR2 reads SQIVND (reference sequence). CDR3 in amino acids: CASSPPGQARLGTEQFF. The CDR3 nucleotides are TGTGCCAGTAGTCCCCCGGGACAGGCCCGCCTGGGGACGGAGCAGTTCTTC.

This sequence joins TRBV19 and TRBJ1-2, with 7 bases fitting TRBD1. CDR1 LNHDA and CDR2 SQIVND come from the germline V gene (reference sequence). This CDR3 has 14 amino acids. The trim removed 3 bases at V and 8 bases at J, leaving 9 bases unmatched. The DNA of the CDR3 is TGTGCCAGTAGTATGGAAGGGGGCCACGGAGGCTACACCTTC. It encodes CASSMEGGHGGYTF. The full variable domain, its missing parts supplied by reference TRBV19 and TRBJ1-2, is DGGITQSPKYLFRKEGQNVTLSCEQNLNHDAMYWYRQDPGQGLRLIYYSQIVNDFQKGDIAEGYSVSREKKESFPLTVTSAQKNPTAFYLCASSMEGGHGGYTFGSGTRLTVV.

This clone was seen many times. This chain uses TRBV10-1 with TRBJ2-1; 10 bases line up with TRBD1. The CDR3 runs to 16 residues. V lost 5 bases, J lost 8 bases, and 12 bases stayed unmatched. The germline CDR1 and CDR2 sequences are WNHNN and SYGVQD (reference sequence). The CDR3 sequence: CASSYVRDRGLDEQFF. In DNA form, the CDR3 reads TGCGCCAGCAGTTATGTCCGGGACAGGGGCCTTGATGAGCAGTTCTTC.